Here is one T cell receptor beta chain with its context. What it binds is not known. Germline CDR1 MNHNS, CDR2 SASEGT. V shed 3 bases and J shed 0 bases, with 13 bases lying between them. This CDR3 spans 16 amino acids. The data stem from a study of cytomegalovirus exposure and HLA in healthy donors. Study-level findings and limits: Rare sequences made up most TCRs, while some public TCRs were found in many donors.

Assay used: immunoSEQ multiplex PCR; TCRdb lists only in-frame clones, some missing. The repertoire has about 130,000 clones, 85% to 90% of them found once; the top ten carry about 10%. The sequence derives from a young woman in good health and CMV-seropositive. The rearrangement uses TRBV6-1 and TRBJ2-3; D unclear. The source material was PBMCs. In nucleotides, the CDR3 is TGTGCCAGCAGTGACGTGCTTCGAGCTAGCACAGATACGCAGTATTTT. Amino acid sequence: CASSDVLRASTDTQYF.